What follows are 3 T cell receptor beta chains derived from one specimen sequenced in a study of T cell responses to AZD1222 COVID-19 vaccine. TCRdb's table, derived via immunoSEQ multiplex PCR, lists solely in-frame clones and lacks some. The sample holds fewer than 150,000 clones, around nine tenths seen once. Sequences were derived from peripheral blood, sampled on day 0 of AZD1222 vaccination. All receptors come from an adult in good health.

V gene TRBV18 combines with J gene TRBJ2-5, with D perhaps TRBD2 (6 bases). The CDR3 is made up of 17 amino acids. Germline CDR1 reads KGHSH; CDR2 reads LQKENI. Trimming took 1 base from V and 2 from J, leaving 17 bases between them. In DNA, the CDR3 is TGTGCCAGCTCACCACGGGGACCCGGGGGACCGCAAGAGACCCAGTACTTC. Amino acids: CASSPRGPGGPQETQYF.

The chain recombines TRBV5-4 with TRBJ1-2, with 7 positions matching TRBD1. The V gene's germline CDR1 is SGHNT and CDR2 YYREEE (reference sequence). After removal of 4 bases from V and 8 bases from J, the junction contained 11 bases not matched to a gene. This CDR3 is 14 amino acids long. Here the CDR3 reads CASSQDRQGRGYTF. The DNA for the CDR3 is TGTGCCAGCAGCCAGGACCGACAGGGAAGAGGCTACACCTTC.

CDR3 bases: TGTGCCAGCAGCTTAGAGACAGGGAACTCCTACGAGCAGTACTTC. Protein: CASSLETGNSYEQYF. This chain connects TRBV7-8 to TRBJ2-7; 7 bases match TRBD1. CDR1 and CDR2 from the germline V gene are SGHVS and FQNEAQ. V was pared by 1 base and J by 0 bases, with 3 bases of the junction left unmatched. The CDR3 contains 15 residues.